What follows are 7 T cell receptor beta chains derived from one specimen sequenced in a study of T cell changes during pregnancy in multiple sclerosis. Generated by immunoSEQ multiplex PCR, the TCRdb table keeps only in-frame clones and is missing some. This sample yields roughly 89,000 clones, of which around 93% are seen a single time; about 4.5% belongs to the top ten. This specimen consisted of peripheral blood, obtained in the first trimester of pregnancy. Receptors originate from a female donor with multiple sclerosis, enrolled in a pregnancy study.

CDR3 DNA sequence: TGTGCCAGCAGCCAAACAACGAACACTGAAGCTTTCTTT. The encoded protein is CASSQTTNTEAFF. This sequence joins TRBV7-9 and TRBJ1-1; D is uncertain. Germline V gene lookup returns CDR1 SEHNR and CDR2 FQNEAQ (reference sequence). The ends were cut back, 5 bases at V and 1 base at J, with 8 bases in the middle. The CDR3 length is 13 residues.

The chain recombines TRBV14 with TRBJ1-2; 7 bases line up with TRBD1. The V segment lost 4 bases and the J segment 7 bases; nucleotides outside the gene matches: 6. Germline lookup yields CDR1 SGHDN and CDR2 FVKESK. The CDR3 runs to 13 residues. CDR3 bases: TGTGCCAGCAGCCCATACAGGGGAGGTGGCTACACCTTC. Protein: CASSPYRGGGYTF.

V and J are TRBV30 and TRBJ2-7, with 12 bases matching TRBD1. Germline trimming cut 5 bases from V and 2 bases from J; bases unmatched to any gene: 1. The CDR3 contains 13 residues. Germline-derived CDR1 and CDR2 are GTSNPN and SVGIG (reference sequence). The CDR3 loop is CAWGTGGTYEQYF. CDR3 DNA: TGTGCCTGGGGGACAGGGGGCACCTACGAGCAGTACTTC.

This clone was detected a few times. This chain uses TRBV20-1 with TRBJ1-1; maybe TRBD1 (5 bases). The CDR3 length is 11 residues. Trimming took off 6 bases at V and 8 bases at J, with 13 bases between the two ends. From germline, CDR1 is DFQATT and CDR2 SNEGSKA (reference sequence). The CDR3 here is CSATNRSEAFF. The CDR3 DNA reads TGCAGTGCCACGAACAGGTCCGAAGCTTTCTTT.

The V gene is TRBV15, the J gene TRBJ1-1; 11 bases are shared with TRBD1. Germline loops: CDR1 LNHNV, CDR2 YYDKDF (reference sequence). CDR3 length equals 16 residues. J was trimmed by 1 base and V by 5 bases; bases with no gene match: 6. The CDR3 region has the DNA TGTGCCACCAGCTTGGACAGGGGGCCCACGAACACTGAAGCTTTCTTT. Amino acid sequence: CATSLDRGPTNTEAFF.

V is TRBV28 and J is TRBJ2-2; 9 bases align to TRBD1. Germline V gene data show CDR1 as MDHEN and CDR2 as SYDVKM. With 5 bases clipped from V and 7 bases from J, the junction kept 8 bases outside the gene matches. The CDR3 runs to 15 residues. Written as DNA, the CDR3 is TGTGCCAGCAGTGCCCGGGACAGGGACGTCGGGGAGCTGTTTTTT. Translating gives CASSARDRDVGELFF.

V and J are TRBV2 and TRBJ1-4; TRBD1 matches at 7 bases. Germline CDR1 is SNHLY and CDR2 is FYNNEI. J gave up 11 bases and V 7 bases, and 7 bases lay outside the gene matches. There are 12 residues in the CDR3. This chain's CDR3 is CASMRQGIKLFF. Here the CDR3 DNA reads TGTGCCAGCATGCGACAGGGAATCAAACTGTTTTTT.